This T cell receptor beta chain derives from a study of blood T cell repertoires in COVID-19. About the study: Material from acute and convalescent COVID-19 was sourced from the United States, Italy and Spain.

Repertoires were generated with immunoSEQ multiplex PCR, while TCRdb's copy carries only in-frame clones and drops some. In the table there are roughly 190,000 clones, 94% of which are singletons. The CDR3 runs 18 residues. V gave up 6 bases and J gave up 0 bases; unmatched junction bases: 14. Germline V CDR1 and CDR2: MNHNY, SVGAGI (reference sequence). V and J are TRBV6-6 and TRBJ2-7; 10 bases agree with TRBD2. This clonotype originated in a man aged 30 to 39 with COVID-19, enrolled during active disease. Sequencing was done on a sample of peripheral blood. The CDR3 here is CASSRRASSGGPSYEQYF. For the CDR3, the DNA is TGTGCCAGCAGCCGACGGGCAAGTAGCGGGGGGCCCTCCTACGAGCAGTACTTC.